This passage covers 20 T cell receptor beta chains from one sample sequenced in a study of CXCR3-negative and CXCR3-positive naive CD8 T cells (dated by TCRdb to between 2018 and 2020). Overall study outcomes, separate from this receptor: Compared with CXCR3-negative naive cells, CXCR3-positive naive cells had TRB CDR3s with higher hydrophobicity (lower Kidera factor 4), lower energy, and higher strength and volume indices.

TCRdb lists the instrument as NextSeq 550. The Human TCR Profiling Kit (MiLaboratory) was used to prepare UMI-labeled 5' RACE TRB cDNA libraries. The reads underwent TCRdb reprocessing, giving one record for each CDR3 protein sequence and no DNA. The table kept for this sample lists 140,000 to 150,000 distinct CDR3 sequences. The ten biggest clones cover roughly 0.27% of the sample. For these receptors, no antigen is known. The source material was naive CXCR3+ CD8+ T cells from blood. The meaning of the sample's cell subset or site label: CD45RO-CCR7+CD27+CD95- naive CD8+ T cells expressing CXCR3 (TNR3+). The receptor source for this set is a human donor in good health. Some clones in this sample may be carry-over from other donors' samples.

The CDR3 sequence: CASSQELIIRRFGAYQETQYF. The chain recombines TRBV7-9 with TRBJ2-5; the D call from TCRdb, TRBD2, cannot be confirmed without DNA. This CDR3 region has 21 residues. Germline CDR1 reads SEHNR; CDR2 reads FQNEAQ (reference sequence).

V gene TRBV29-1 combines with J gene TRBJ2-3; checking the TCRdb D call of TRBD2 is not possible without DNA. The CDR3 consists of 16 residues. Germline-derived CDR1 and CDR2 are SQVTM and ANQGSEA. The CDR3 sequence: CSVEGTSGKAIDTQYF.

The chain recombines TRBV29-1 with TRBJ1-2; TCRdb's D call, TRBD1, is unchecked because there is no DNA. Germline V lookup: CDR1 SQVTM, CDR2 ANQGSEA. The CDR3 covers 13 residues. CDR3 in amino acids: CIARDTLDSSYTF.

This rearrangement joins TRBV5-1 to TRBJ1-2; TCRdb picks TRBD1, but there is no DNA to check that call. The CDR3 consists of 14 residues. Germline assignment: CDR1 SGHRS and CDR2 YFSETQ. CDR3 protein: CASSSQGFNYGYTF. Full variable domain (outside the CDR3, taken from reference TRBV5-1 and TRBJ1-2): KAGVTQTPRYLIKTRGQQVTLSCSPISGHRSVSWYQQTPGQGLQFLFEYFSETQRNKGNFPGRFSGRQFSNSRSEMNVSTLELGDSALYLCASSSQGFNYGYTFGSGTRLTVV.

The chain combines TRBV29-1 with TRBJ2-1; as DNA is missing, the TRBD1 call by TCRdb cannot be tested. Germline CDR1 is SQVTM and CDR2 is ANQGSEA. CDR3 size: 15 residues. CDR3 region: CSVPVPASSYNEQFF.

The chain has TRBV28 and TRBJ2-7; TCRdb indicates TRBD2, and absent DNA this call remains unverified. The germline gives CDR1 MDHEN, CDR2 SYDVKM. The CDR3 consists of 13 residues. CDR3 loop: CASGLSAAYEQYF.

This rearrangement joins TRBV7-9 to TRBJ2-7; no DNA is available, so the TRBD1 call from TCRdb remains unchecked. Looked up from germline, CDR1 is SEHNR and CDR2 is FQNEAQ (reference sequence). The CDR3 has 13 amino acids. The CDR3 spells CASRGGSAYEQYF. The full variable domain, its missing parts supplied by reference TRBV7-9 and TRBJ2-7, is DTGVSQNPRHKITKRGQNVTFRCDPISEHNRLYWYRQTLGQGPEFLTYFQNEAQLEKSRLLSDRFSAERPKGSFSTLEIQRTEQGDSAMYLCASRGGSAYEQYFGPGTRLTVT.

V and J are TRBV7-9 and TRBJ2-1; TCRdb reports TRBD1, a call that lacks DNA to check it against. CDR1 is SEHNR, CDR2 FQNEAQ, per germline (reference sequence). The CDR3 is 17 amino acids. This chain's CDR3 is CASSSSSGEHPENEQFF.

The V gene is TRBV14, the J gene TRBJ1-2; TCRdb's assignment of TRBD1 cannot be checked, as there is no DNA. Germline V CDR1 and CDR2: SGHDN, FVKESK. The CDR3 is 16 amino acids. Here the CDR3 reads CASSRDRAPANYGYTF.

The genes are TRBV19 and TRBJ1-2; no DNA is available, so the TRBD1 call from TCRdb remains unchecked. The CDR3 covers 14 residues. Germline V gene data show CDR1 as LNHDA and CDR2 as SQIVND (reference sequence). The CDR3 is CANLDRNNCYGYTF.

The chain uses TRBV7-9 and TRBJ2-5; TCRdb outputs TRBD2, but without DNA this stays unchecked. CDR3 length: 16 residues. Germline loops: CDR1 SEHNR, CDR2 FQNEAQ (reference sequence). CDR3 residues: CASSSTGGRAEETQYF.

The genes are TRBV11-3 and TRBJ2-1. The CDR3 spans 13 residues. Germline V gene sequence: CDR1 SGHNT, CDR2 YENEEA. The CDR3 spells CASSLVRFNEQFF.

The chain has TRBV28 and TRBJ2-3; TCRdb returns TRBD1, unconfirmable since there is no DNA. CDR1 and CDR2 (germline): MDHEN, SYDVKM. This CDR3 is built from 19 residues. CDR3 loop: CASSSGHLRAGGMRDTQYF.

The chain has TRBV29-1 and TRBJ1-2. CDR3 size: 13 residues. The V gene's germline CDR1 is SQVTM and CDR2 ANQGSEA. The CDR3 here is CSVPIGQGGGYTF.

V gene TRBV6-2 or TRBV6-3 combines with J gene TRBJ2-7; TCRdb's D call, TRBD1, is unchecked because there is no DNA. There are 16 residues in the CDR3. Looked up from germline, CDR1 is MNHEY and CDR2 is SVGEGT. CDR3 loop: CASSPTSDRLSYEQYF.

The rearrangement joins TRBV23-1 to TRBJ2-5. TRBV23-1 is sorted into the ORF group, with uncertain function. The CDR3 runs 12 residues. This chain's CDR3 is CASSQSVETQYF.

This chain connects TRBV5-1 to TRBJ2-1. The CDR3 loop spans 12 amino acids. Germline CDR1 is SGHRS and CDR2 is YFSETQ. CDR3 in amino acids: CASSLPWDEQFF.

The CDR3 is CASRETGGPYEQYF. This chain connects TRBV28 to TRBJ2-7; TCRdb selects TRBD1, and the lack of DNA leaves this call unchecked. The CDR3 length is 14 residues. The germline gives CDR1 MDHEN, CDR2 SYDVKM.

V is TRBV9 and J is TRBJ2-7; there is no DNA to check the TCRdb D call of TRBD2. The CDR3 length is 14 residues. Germline V gene lookup returns CDR1 SGDLS and CDR2 YYNGEE. The CDR3 is CASSASGSGYEQYF.

The CDR3: CASSLEEQTANYGYTF. The chain carries TRBV7-9 and TRBJ1-2. The CDR3 sequence is 16 residues long. Looked up from germline, CDR1 is SEHNR and CDR2 is FQNEAQ (reference sequence).